This TCR beta chain appears in the sequencing data of a study of blood T cell repertoires in COVID-19. Trimming shortened V by 4 bases and J by 0 bases, and 17 bases separated the two germline ends. The CDR3 totals 17 residues. Germline values: CDR1 SGDLS, CDR2 YYNGEE. Participants were aged 18 to 89 years from roughly 26 US areas. Participant-given clinical history determined each cohort assignment. Recovered status applied to Cohort 3 donors who had two consecutive negative PCRs. It also applied to those with clearance or with symptom resolution. Clones were read by immunoSEQ multiplex PCR, and TCRdb kept only the in-frame ones, dropping some. The table has some 530,000 clones, 88% seen once.

This receptor was taken from a woman aged 55-70 years who had recovered from COVID-19. The rearrangement joins TRBV9 to TRBJ2-1, with D possibly TRBD2 on 6 matching bases. Source material: PBMCs or T cells enriched from blood (not recorded which). The CDR3 here is CASSTTFDGGSYNEQFF. The CDR3, as DNA: TGTGCCAGCAGCACCACCTTCGACGGGGGCTCCTACAATGAGCAGTTCTTC.